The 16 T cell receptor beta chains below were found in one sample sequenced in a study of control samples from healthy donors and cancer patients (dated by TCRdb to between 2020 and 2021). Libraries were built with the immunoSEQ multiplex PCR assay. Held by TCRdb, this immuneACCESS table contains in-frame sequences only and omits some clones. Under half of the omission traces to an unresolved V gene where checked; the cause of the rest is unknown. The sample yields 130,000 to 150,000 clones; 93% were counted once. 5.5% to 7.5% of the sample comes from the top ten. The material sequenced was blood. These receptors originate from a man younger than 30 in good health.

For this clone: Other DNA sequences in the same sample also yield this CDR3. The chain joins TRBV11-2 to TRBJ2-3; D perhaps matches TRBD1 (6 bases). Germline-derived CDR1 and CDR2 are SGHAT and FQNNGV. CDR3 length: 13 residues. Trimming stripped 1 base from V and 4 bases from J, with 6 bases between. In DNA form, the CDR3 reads TGTGCCAGCAGCTTAGCAGGGGCAGATACGCAGTATTTT. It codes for CASSLAGADTQYF.

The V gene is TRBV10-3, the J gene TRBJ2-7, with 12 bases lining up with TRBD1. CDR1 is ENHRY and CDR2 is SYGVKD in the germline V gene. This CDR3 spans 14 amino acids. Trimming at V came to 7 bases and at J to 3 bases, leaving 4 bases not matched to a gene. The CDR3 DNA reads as TGTGCCATCAAGGGACAGGGGGCGCTCTACGAGCAGTACTTC. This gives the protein CAIKGQGALYEQYF.

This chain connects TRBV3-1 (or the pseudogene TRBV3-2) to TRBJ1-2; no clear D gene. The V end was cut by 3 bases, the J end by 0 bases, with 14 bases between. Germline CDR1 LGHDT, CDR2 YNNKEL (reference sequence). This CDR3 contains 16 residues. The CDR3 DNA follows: TGTGCCAGCAGCCAGGAGGACGGACGGCCTAACTATGGCTACACCTTC. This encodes CASSQEDGRPNYGYTF.

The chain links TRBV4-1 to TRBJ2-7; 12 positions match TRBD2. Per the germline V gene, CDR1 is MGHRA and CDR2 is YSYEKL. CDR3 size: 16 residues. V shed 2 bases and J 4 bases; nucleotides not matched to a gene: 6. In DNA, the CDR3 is TGCGCCAGCAGCCAACTCCGGACTAGCGGGGTATACGAGCAGTACTTC. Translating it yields CASSQLRTSGVYEQYF.

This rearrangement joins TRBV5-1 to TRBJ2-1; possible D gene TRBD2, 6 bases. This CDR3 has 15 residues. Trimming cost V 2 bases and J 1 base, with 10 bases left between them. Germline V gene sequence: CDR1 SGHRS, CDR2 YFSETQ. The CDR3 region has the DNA TGCGCCAGCAGCTTAGGTGGGAGGTCCTACAATGAGCAGTTCTTC. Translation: CASSLGGRSYNEQFF.

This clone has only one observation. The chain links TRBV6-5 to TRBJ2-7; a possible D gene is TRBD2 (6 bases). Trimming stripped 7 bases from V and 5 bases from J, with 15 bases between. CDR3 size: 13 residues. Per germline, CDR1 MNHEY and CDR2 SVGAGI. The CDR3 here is CASNGGPNHEQYF. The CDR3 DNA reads TGTGCCAGCAACGGAGGGCCAAACCACGAGCAGTACTTC.

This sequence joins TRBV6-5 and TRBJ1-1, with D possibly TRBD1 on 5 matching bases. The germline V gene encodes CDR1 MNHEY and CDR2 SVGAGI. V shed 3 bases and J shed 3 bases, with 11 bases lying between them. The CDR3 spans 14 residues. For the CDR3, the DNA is TGTGCCAGCAGTTATGGGACGCCATACACTGAAGCTTTCTTT. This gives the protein CASSYGTPYTEAFF.

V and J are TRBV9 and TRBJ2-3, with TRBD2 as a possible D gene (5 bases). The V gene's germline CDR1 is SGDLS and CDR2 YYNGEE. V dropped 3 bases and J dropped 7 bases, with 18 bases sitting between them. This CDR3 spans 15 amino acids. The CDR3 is CASSGQWVPGNTQYF. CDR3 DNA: TGTGCCAGCAGCGGCCAGTGGGTGCCGGGGAATACGCAGTATTTT.

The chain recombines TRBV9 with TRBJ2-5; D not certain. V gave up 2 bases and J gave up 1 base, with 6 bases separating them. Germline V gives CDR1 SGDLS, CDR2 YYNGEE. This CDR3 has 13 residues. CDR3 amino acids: CASSVRSQETQYF. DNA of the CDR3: TGTGCCAGCAGCGTCCGGTCCCAAGAGACCCAGTACTTC.

CDR3 amino acids: CASIPTGASYEQYF. As DNA, the CDR3 is TGCGCCAGCATTCCGACAGGGGCCTCCTACGAGCAGTACTTC. The V call is TRBV10-2, the J call TRBJ2-7; TRBD1 agrees at 8 bases. There are 14 residues in the CDR3. CDR1 is WSHSY, CDR2 SAAADI, per germline. The V segment lost 7 bases and the J segment 0 bases; nucleotides outside the gene matches: 5.

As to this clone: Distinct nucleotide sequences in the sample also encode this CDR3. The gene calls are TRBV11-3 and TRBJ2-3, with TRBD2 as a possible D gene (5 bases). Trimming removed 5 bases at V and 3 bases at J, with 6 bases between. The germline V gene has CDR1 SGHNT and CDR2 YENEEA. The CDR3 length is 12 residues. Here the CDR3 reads CASSTGTDTQYF. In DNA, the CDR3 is TGTGCCAGCAGCACGGGGACAGATACGCAGTATTTT.

The CDR3 nucleotides are TGTGCCACTGGAGGGGACAGGAACACCGGGGAGCTGTTTTTT. This gives the protein CATGGDRNTGELFF. The chain links TRBV10-3 to TRBJ2-2; D is perhaps TRBD1 (7 bases). In germline, CDR1 is ENHRY, CDR2 SYGVKD. Trimming removed 10 bases from V and 1 base from J, with 13 bases in between. The CDR3 is made up of 14 amino acids.

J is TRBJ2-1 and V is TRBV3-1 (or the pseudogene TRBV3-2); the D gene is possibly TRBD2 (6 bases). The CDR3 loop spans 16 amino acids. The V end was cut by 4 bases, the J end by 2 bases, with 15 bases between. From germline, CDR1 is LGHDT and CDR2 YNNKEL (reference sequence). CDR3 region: CASSPDLAGPYNEQFF. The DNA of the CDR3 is TGTGCCAGCAGCCCGGACCTCGCGGGGCCCTACAATGAGCAGTTCTTC.

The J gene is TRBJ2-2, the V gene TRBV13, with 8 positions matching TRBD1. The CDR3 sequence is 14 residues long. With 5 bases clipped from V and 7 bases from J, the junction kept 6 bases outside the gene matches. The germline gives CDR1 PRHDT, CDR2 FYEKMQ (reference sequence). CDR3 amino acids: CASSPQGVGGELFF. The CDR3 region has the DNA TGTGCCAGCAGCCCACAGGGGGTCGGCGGGGAGCTGTTTTTT.

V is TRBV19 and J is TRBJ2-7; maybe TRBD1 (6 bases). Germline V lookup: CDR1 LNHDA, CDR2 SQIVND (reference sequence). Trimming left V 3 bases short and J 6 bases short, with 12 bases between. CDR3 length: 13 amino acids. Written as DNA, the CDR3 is TGTGCCAGTAGTATGGGAACAGGGAGCGAGCAGTACTTC. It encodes CASSMGTGSEQYF.

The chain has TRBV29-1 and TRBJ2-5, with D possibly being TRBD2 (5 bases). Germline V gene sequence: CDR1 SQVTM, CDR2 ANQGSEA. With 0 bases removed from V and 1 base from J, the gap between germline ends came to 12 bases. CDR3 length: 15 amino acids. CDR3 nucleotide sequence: TGCAGCGTTGAAGATCTAGGAGGTTCCCAAGAGACCCAGTACTTC. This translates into CSVEDLGGSQETQYF.